These 4 T cell receptor beta chains share one sample of origin, sequenced in a study of T cells in localized non-small cell lung cancer. Here immunoSEQ multiplex PCR was the method, and the copy in TCRdb shows in-frame clones only, minus some. Among some 30,000 clones, approximately 86% were seen once, and the ten largest hold about a sixth. The input for sequencing was peripheral blood mononuclear cells, taken before any cancer treatment. The receptor set was obtained from a man between 40 and 69 years old with stage III lung adenocarcinoma.

This chain joins TRBV7-2 and TRBJ2-1; 13 positions match TRBD2. The V segment lost 6 bases and the J segment 5 bases; nucleotides outside the gene matches: 7. From germline, CDR1 is SGHTA and CDR2 FQGNSA. This CDR3 region has 16 residues. The CDR3 reads CASRALAGGIHNEQFF. The CDR3 coding sequence is TGTGCCAGCAGAGCACTAGCGGGGGGGATCCACAATGAGCAGTTCTTC.

The V gene is TRBV4-2, the J gene TRBJ1-1; no reliable D call. V was shortened by 4 bases and J by 1 base, with 13 bases between the two germline ends. The germline gives CDR1 LGHNA, CDR2 YNFKEQ. The CDR3 runs 15 residues. The CDR3 DNA is TGTGCCAGCAGCCGAGAGGCGGACCCGAACACTGAAGCTTTCTTT. Translating it yields CASSREADPNTEAFF.

V and J are TRBV6-4 and TRBJ2-3; no reliable D call. CDR1 and CDR2 from the germline V gene are MRHNA and SNTAGT. V was cut by 5 bases and J by 5 bases, with 5 bases left in between. The CDR3 has 11 residues. CDR3 sequence: CASSPGDTQYF. The CDR3 region has the DNA TGTGCCAGCAGTCCCGGAGATACGCAGTATTTT.

The V call is TRBV7-8, the J call TRBJ2-1, with TRBD2 as a possible D gene (5 bases). This CDR3 is 15 amino acids long. Germline V gives CDR1 SGHVS, CDR2 FQNEAQ. Trimming stripped 0 bases from V and 1 base from J, with 7 bases between. In DNA, the CDR3 is TGTGCCAGCAGCTTAGCCGAGGGATCCTACAATGAGCAGTTCTTC. This sequence encodes CASSLAEGSYNEQFF.